These 4 T cell receptor beta chains share one sample of origin, sequenced in a study of cytomegalovirus exposure and HLA in healthy donors. The PCR contained 60 Vbeta and 13 Jbeta primers. Data came from immunoSEQ multiplex PCR; TCRdb stores just in-frame clones and leaves some out. The table records tens of thousands of clones, 63% of them present only once. Material for sequencing was PBMCs. These receptors all come from a woman aged 30 to 39 in good health and CMV-seronegative.

This rearrangement joins TRBV28 to TRBJ1-5, with 8 positions matching TRBD1. The CDR3 totals 16 residues. CDR1 MDHEN and CDR2 SYDVKM come from the germline V gene. V shed 3 bases, J shed 0 bases, and the junction held 4 bases outside the gene matches. The DNA for the CDR3 is TGTGCCAGCAGTTTCGGACAGGGTAATAGCAATCAGCCCCAGCATTTT. This translates into CASSFGQGNSNQPQHF.

The V gene is TRBV7-8, the J gene TRBJ2-7; D is possibly TRBD2 (6 bases). Germline lookup yields CDR1 SGHVS and CDR2 FQNEAQ. This CDR3 spans 14 amino acids. Trimming pared 6 bases from V and 8 bases from J, leaving 20 bases between. CDR3 sequence reads: CASSLREATNQQYF. The CDR3 nucleotides are TGTGCCAGCAGTTTGAGGGAGGCTACGAATCAGCAGTACTTC.

The chain employs TRBV5-1 and TRBJ1-2; 8 bases are shared with TRBD1. The J segment lost 4 bases and the V segment lost 0 bases, leaving 8 bases of the junction unmatched. This CDR3 region has 16 residues. Looked up from germline, CDR1 is SGHRS and CDR2 is YFSETQ. The CDR3 region is CASSLALSTGVYGYTF. The CDR3 DNA reads TGCGCCAGCAGCTTGGCCCTTTCGACAGGGGTCTATGGCTACACCTTC.

The chain links TRBV27 to TRBJ1-1, with D hard to call. This CDR3 region has 14 residues. Trimming pared 4 bases from V and 0 bases from J, leaving 9 bases between. Per the germline V gene, CDR1 is MNHEY and CDR2 is SMNVEV (reference sequence). Here the CDR3 DNA reads TGTGCCAGCAGTTATAGAGGGATGAACACTGAAGCTTTCTTT. Amino acids: CASSYRGMNTEAFF.